The clone carrying this T cell receptor (beta chain) came up many times. The sample comes from a study of T cell repertoires in cytomegalovirus infection. Losses at the gene ends were 3 bases for V and 6 bases for J; bases not matched to a gene: 6. The CDR3 is 16 amino acids. Germline V lookup: CDR1 SEHNR, CDR2 FQNEAQ (reference sequence). TCRdb called the reads again in MiXCR, with one record for every CDR3 protein. This repertoire shows just under 300,000 distinct CDR3 sequences, approximately 8.9% found once; its top ten account for about 2.3%. V gene TRBV7-9 combines with J gene TRBJ2-1; TRBD1 matches 12 bases. The clonotype comes from a human donor in good health (CMV status not recorded). Some clones in this sample may be carry-over from other donors' samples. The sequenced sample was PBMCs. CDR3 DNA sequence: TGTGCCAGCAGCTTTCCCGGGACAGGGGGCTTCAATGAGCAGTTCTTC. Translated: CASSFPGTGGFNEQFF.